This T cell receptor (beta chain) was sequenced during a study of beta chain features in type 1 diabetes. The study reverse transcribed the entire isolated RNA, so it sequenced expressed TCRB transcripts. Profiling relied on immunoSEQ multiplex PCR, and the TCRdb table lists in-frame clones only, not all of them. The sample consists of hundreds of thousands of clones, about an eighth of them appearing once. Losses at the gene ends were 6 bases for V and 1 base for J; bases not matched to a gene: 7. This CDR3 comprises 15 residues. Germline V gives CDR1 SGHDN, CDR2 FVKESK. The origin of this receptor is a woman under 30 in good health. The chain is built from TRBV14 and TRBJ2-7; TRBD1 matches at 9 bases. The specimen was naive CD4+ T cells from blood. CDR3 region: CASRRGQGVSYEQYF. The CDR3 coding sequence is TGTGCCAGCAGGCGGGGACAGGGAGTTTCCTACGAGCAGTACTTC. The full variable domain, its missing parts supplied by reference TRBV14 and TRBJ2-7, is EAGVTQFPSHSVIEKGQTVTLRCDPISGHDNLYWYRRVMGKEIKFLLHFVKESKQDESGMPNNRFLAERTGGTYSTLKVQPAELEDSGVYFCASRRGQGVSYEQYFGPGTRLTVT.